The TCR beta chain described here comes from a study of shared clonotypes between healthy human individuals. Points from the study as a whole: Approximately 4.6% of naive CD4 clonotypes were common to several donors. Sampling involved blood alone; tissue repertoires likely differ.

Unmatched junction bases numbered 5, after V lost 0 bases and J lost 6 bases. Germline V CDR1 and CDR2: ENHRY, SYGVKD. The CDR3 runs 17 residues. Regarding this clone: Its cognate antigen is unknown.

Data came from immunoSEQ multiplex PCR; TCRdb stores just in-frame clones and leaves some out. The sample has millions of clones, more than 80% seen once. The chain recombines TRBV10-3 with TRBJ2-1, with 13 bases that match TRBD2. The sample was naive CD4+ T cells sorted from blood. Subset denoted: CD45RA+ positively selected. The receptor's source is a man between 18 and 29 years old in good health. The CDR3, as DNA: TGTGCCATCAGTGAGTCCTTACTAGCGGGAGGGGTCAATGAGCAGTTCTTC. Its protein is CAISESLLAGGVNEQFF.